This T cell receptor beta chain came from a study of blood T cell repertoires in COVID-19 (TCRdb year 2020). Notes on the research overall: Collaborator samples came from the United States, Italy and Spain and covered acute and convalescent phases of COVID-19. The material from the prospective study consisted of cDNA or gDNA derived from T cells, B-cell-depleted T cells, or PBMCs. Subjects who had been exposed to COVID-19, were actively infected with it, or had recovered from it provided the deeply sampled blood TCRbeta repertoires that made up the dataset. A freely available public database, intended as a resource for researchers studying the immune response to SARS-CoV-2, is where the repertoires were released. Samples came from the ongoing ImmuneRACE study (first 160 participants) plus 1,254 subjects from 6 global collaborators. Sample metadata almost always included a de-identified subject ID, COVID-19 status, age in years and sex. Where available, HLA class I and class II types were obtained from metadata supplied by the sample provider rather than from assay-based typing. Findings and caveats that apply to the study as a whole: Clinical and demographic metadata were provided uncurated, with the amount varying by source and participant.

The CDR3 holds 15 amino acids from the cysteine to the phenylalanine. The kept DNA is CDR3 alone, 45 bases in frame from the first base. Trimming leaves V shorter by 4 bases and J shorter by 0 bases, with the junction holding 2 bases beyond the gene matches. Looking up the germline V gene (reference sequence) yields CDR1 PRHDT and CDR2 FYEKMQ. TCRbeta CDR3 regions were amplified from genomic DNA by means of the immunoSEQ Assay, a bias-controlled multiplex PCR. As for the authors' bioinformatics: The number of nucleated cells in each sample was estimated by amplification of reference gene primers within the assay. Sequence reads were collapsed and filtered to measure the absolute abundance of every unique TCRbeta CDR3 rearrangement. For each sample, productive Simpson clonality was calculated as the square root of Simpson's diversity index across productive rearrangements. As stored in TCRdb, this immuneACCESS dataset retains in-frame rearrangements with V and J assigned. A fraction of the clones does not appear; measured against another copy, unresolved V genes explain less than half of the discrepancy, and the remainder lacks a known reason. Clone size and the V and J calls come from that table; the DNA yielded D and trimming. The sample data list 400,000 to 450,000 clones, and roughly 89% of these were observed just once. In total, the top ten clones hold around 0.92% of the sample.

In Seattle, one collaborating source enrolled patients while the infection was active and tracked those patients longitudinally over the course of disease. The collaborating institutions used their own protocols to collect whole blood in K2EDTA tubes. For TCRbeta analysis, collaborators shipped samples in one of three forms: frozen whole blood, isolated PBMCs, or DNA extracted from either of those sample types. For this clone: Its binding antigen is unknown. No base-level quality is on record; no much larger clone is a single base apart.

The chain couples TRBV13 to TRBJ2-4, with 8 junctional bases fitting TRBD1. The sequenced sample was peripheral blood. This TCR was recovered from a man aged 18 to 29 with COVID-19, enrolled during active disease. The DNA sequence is TGTGCCAGCAGCTCCAGGGGGCGAGCCAAAAACATTCAGTACTTC. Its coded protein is CASSSRGRAKNIQYF.